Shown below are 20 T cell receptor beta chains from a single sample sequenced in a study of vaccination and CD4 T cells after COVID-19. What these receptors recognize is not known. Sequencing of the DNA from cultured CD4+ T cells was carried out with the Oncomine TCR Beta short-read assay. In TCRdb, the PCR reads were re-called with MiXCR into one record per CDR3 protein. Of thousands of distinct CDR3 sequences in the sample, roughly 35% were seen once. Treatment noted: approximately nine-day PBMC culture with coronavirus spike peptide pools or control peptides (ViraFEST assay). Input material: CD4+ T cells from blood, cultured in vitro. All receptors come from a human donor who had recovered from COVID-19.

CDR3 in amino acids: CASSPGLQETQYF. For the CDR3, the DNA is TGTGCCAGCTCACCCGGGCTCCAAGAGACCCAGTACTTC. The rearrangement links TRBV18 to TRBJ2-5; D gene ambiguous. The CDR3 extends over 13 amino acids. V was clipped by 3 bases and J by 1 base, with 6 bases between them. Germline V gives CDR1 KGHSH, CDR2 LQKENI.

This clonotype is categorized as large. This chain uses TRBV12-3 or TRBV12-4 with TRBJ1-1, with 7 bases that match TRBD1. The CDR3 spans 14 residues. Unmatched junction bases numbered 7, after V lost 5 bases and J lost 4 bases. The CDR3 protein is CASSGQAWSTEAFF. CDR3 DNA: TGTGCCAGCAGTGGACAGGCATGGTCCACTGAAGCTTTCTTT.

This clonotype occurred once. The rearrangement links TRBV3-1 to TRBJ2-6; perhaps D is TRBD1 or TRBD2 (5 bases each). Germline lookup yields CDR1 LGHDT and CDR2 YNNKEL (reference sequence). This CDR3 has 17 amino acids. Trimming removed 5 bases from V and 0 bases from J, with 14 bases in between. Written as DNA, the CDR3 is TGTGCCAGCAGCAAGGGACCCGTCTCCTCTGGGGCCAACGTCCTGACTTTC. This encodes CASSKGPVSSGANVLTF.

The CDR3 loop reads CASTIAAGHEQYF. CDR3 DNA: TGTGCCAGCACAATAGCTGCAGGCCACGAGCAGTACTTC. This chain connects TRBV6-1 to TRBJ2-7; D is undetermined. The CDR3 consists of 13 residues. In germline, CDR1 is MNHNS, CDR2 SASEGT. V was trimmed by 7 bases and J by 5 bases, leaving 15 bases between them.

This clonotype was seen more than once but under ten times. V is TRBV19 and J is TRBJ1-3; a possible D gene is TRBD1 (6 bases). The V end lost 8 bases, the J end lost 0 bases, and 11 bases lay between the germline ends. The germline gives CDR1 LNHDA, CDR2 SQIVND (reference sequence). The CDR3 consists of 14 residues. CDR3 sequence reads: CASARTDSGNTIYF. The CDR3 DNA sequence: TGTGCCAGTGCCCGGACAGACTCTGGAAACACCATATATTTT. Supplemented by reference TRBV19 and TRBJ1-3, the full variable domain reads DGGITQSPKYLFRKEGQNVTLSCEQNLNHDAMYWYRQDPGQGLRLIYYSQIVNDFQKGDIAEGYSVSREKKESFPLTVTSAQKNPTAFYLCASARTDSGNTIYFGEGSWLTVV.

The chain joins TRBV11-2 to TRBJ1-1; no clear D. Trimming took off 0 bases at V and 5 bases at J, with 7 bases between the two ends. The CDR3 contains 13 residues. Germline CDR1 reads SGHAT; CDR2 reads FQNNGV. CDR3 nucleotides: TGTGCCAGCAGCTTAGAACAGACTACTGAAGCTTTCTTT. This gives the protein CASSLEQTTEAFF.

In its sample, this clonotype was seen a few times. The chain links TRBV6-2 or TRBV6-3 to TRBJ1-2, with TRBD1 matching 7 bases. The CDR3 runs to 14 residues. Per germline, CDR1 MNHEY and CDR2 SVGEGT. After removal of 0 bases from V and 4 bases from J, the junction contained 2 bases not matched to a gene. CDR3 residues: CASSYSNRGYGYTF. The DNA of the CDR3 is TGTGCCAGCAGTTACTCGAACAGGGGCTATGGCTACACCTTC.

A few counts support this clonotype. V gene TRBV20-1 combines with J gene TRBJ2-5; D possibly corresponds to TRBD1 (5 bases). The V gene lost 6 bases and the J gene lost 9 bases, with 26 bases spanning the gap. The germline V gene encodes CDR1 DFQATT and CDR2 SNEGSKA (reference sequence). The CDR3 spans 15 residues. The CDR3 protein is CSAMSGQDKISAQYF. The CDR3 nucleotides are TGCAGTGCCATGAGTGGGCAGGACAAAATTTCGGCCCAGTACTTC.

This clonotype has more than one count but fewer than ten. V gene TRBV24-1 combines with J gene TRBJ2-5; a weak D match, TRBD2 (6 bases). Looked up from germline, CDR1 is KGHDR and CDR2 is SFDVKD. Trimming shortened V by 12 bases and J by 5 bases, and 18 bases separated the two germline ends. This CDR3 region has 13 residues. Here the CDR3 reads CAPRWSAGETQYF. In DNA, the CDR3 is TGTGCCCCCCGGTGGAGCGCGGGGGAGACCCAGTACTTC.

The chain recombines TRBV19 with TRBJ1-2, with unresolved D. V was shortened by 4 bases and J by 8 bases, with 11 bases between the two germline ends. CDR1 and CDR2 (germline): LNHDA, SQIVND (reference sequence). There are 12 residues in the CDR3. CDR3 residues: CASSRREGGYTF. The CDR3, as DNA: TGTGCCAGTAGTAGGAGGGAAGGCGGCTACACCTTC.

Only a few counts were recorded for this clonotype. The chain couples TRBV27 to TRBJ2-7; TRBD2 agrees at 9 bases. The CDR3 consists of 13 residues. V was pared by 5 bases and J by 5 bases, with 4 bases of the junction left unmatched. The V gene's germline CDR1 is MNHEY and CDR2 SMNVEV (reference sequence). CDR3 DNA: TGTGCCAGCAGTGCCAGCGGGGGGAACGAGCAGTACTTC. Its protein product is CASSASGGNEQYF.

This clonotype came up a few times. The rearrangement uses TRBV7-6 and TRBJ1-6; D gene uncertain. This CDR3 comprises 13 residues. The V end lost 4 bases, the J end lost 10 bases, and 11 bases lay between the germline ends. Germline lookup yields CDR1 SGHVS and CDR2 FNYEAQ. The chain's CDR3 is CASSSSVNSPLHF. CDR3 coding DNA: TGTGCCAGCAGCTCGTCGGTTAACTCACCCCTCCACTTT. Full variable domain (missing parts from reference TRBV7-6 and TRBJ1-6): GAGVSQSPRYKVTKRGQDVALRCDPISGHVSLYWYRQALGQGPEFLTYFNYEAQQDKSGLPNDRFSAERPEGSISTLTIQRTEQRDSAMYRCASSSSVNSPLHFGNGTRLTVT.

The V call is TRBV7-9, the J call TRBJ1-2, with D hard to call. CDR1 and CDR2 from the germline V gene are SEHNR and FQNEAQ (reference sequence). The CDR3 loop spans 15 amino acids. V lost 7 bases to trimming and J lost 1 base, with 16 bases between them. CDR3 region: CASTASGRINYGYTF. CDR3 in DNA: TGTGCCAGCACCGCAAGTGGACGGATTAACTATGGCTACACCTTC.

The CDR3 is CASSRTSTGVQETQYF. CDR3 nucleotides: TGTGCCAGCAGCCGGACTTCGACAGGGGTCCAAGAGACCCAGTACTTC. The rearrangement joins TRBV3-1 to TRBJ2-5, with 8 positions matching TRBD1. Germline values: CDR1 LGHDT, CDR2 YNNKEL (reference sequence). The CDR3 loop spans 16 amino acids. J lost 1 base, V lost 4 bases, and 8 bases had no gene match.

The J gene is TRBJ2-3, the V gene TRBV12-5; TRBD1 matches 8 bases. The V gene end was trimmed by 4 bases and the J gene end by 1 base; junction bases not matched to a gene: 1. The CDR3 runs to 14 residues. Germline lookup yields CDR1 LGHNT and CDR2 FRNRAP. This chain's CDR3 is CASGSGGGTDTQYF. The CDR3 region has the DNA TGTGCTAGTGGTTCAGGGGGCGGCACAGATACGCAGTATTTT.

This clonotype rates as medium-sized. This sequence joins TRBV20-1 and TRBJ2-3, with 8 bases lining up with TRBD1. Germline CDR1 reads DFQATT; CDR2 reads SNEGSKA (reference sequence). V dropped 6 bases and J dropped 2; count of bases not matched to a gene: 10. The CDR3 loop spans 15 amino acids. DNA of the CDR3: TGCAGTGCCCTATCCAGGACAGGGCTCACAGATACGCAGTATTTT. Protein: CSALSRTGLTDTQYF.

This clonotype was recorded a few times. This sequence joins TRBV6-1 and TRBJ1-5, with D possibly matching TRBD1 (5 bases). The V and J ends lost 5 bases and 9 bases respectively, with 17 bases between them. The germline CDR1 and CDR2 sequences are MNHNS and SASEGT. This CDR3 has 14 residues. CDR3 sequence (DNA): TGTGCCAGCAGTCCGCGGGGTAATCAGGGGCCCCAGCATTTT. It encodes CASSPRGNQGPQHF.

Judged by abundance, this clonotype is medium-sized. The CDR3 spells CAWSDEGYSPLHF. The CDR3 DNA reads TGTGCCTGGAGTGATGAGGGGTATTCACCCCTCCACTTT. The gene calls are TRBV30 and TRBJ1-6; a weak D match, TRBD1 (5 bases). CDR1 and CDR2 (germline): GTSNPN, SVGIG (reference sequence). V shed 1 base and J shed 8 bases, with 9 bases lying between them. This CDR3 is 13 amino acids long.

CDR3 loop: CASSLALDRYQPQHF. CDR3 DNA: TGTGCCAGCAGCTTAGCCTTGGACAGATATCAGCCCCAGCATTTT. This sequence joins TRBV7-8 and TRBJ1-5; TRBD1 might be the D (6 bases). The CDR3 has 15 residues. V was clipped by 0 bases and J by 5 bases, with 11 bases between them. Germline CDR1 is SGHVS and CDR2 is FQNEAQ. The full variable domain, its missing parts supplied by reference TRBV7-8 and TRBJ1-5, is GAGVSQSPRYKVAKRGQDVALRCDPISGHVSLFWYQQALGQGPEFLTYFQNEAQLDKSGLPSDRFFAERPEGSVSTLKIQRTQQEDSAVYLCASSLALDRYQPQHFGDGTRLSIL.

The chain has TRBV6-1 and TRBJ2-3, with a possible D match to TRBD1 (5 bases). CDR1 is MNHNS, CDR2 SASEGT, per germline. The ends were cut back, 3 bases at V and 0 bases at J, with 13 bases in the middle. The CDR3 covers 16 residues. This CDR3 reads CASSDGAGPSTDTQYF. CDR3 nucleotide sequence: TGTGCCAGCAGTGATGGCGCAGGGCCAAGCACAGATACGCAGTATTTT.